This T cell receptor (beta chain) is drawn from a study of shared clonotypes between healthy human individuals. Germline lookup yields CDR1 KGHSH and CDR2 LQKENI. The CDR3 has 14 residues. With 2 bases removed from V and 5 bases from J, the gap between germline ends came to 13 bases. Repertoires were generated with immunoSEQ multiplex PCR, while TCRdb's copy carries only in-frame clones and drops some. The repertoire holds 200,000 to 250,000 clones, with about 65% as singletons. Concerning this clone: A far larger clone lies a single base away; this is likely a read error. The sample carries other DNA sequences with the same CDR3.

V is TRBV18 and J is TRBJ2-7; a weak D match, TRBD2 (6 bases). This TCR came from a man in his thirties or forties in good health. Sequencing used memory CD4+ T cells sorted from blood. Described subset: CD45RA-negative fraction. CDR3 in amino acids: CASSPIGRAHEQYF. In nucleotides, the CDR3 is TGTGCCAGCTCACCAATCGGGAGAGCCCACGAGCAGTACTTC.